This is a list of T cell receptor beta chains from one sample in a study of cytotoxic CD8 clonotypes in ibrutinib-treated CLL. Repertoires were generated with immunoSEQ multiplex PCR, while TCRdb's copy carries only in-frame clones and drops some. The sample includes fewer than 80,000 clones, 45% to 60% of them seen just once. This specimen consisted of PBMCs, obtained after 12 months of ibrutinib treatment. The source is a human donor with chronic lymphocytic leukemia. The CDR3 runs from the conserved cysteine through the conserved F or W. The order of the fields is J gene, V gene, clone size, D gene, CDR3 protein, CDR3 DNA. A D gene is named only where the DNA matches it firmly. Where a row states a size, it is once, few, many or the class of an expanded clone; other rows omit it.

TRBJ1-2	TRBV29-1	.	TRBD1	CSVEGQGASGYTF	TGCAGCGTTGAAGGACAGGGGGCCAGCGGCTACACCTTC
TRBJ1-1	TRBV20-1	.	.	CSAKGPGEAFF	TGCAGTGCTAAGGGGCCCGGTGAAGCTTTCTTT
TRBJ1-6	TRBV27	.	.	CASTLKGKSNSPLHF	TGTGCCAGCACCCTAAAAGGAAAAAGTAATTCACCCCTCCACTTT
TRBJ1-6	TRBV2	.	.	CASSRTEPSYNSPLHF	TGTGCCAGCAGTAGAACAGAACCGAGCTATAATTCACCCCTCCACTTT
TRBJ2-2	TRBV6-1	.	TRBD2	CASSATSGRVNTGELFF	TGTGCCAGCAGTGCGACTAGCGGGAGGGTTAACACCGGGGAGCTGTTTTTT
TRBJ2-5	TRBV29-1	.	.	CSGSDLNRGETQYF	TGCAGCGGGAGCGACCTTAATCGCGGAGAGACCCAGTACTTC
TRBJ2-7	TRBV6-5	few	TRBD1	CASRPGQGGFEQYF	TGTGCCAGCAGACCGGGACAGGGAGGTTTCGAGCAGTACTTC
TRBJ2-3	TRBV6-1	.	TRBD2	CASTDSGGHTDTQYF	TGTGCCAGCACCGATAGCGGGGGTCACACAGATACGCAGTATTTT
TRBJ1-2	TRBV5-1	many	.	CASSIRGGDYGYTF	TGCGCCAGCAGCATAAGGGGAGGGGATTATGGCTACACCTTC
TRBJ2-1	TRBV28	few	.	CASRFAGPQFF	TGTGCCAGCAGGTTTGCTGGGCCGCAGTTCTTC
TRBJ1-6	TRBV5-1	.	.	CASSALENSPLHF	TGCGCCAGCAGCGCGTTGGAGAATTCACCCCTCCACTTT
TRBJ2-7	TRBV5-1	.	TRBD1	CASSYSTGGRSYEQYF	TGCGCCAGCAGCTACTCTACAGGGGGTCGGTCCTACGAGCAGTACTTC
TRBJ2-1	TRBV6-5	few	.	CASSYRTKNEQFF	TGTGCCAGCAGTTACCGAACTAAGAATGAGCAGTTCTTC
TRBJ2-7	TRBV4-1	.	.	CASSPGLPPSYEQYF	TGCGCCAGCAGCCCCGGACTACCTCCCTCCTACGAGCAGTACTTC
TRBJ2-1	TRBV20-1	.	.	CSAKKVTEQFF	TGCAGTGCTAAGAAGGTCACTGAGCAGTTCTTC
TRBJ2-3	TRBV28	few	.	CASRAGGRTDTQYF	TGTGCCAGCAGGGCTGGGGGACGCACAGATACGCAGTATTTT
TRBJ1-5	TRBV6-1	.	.	CASSEGAPIPYSNQPQHF	TGTGCCAGCAGCGAAGGGGCCCCTATCCCTTATAGCAATCAGCCCCAGCATTTT
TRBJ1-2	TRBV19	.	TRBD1	CASSIGTGVDYGYTF	TGTGCCAGTAGTATTGGGACAGGGGTGGACTATGGCTACACCTTC
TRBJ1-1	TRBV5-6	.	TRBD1	CASSFFDRGTEAFF	TGTGCCAGCAGCTTTTTTGACAGGGGCACTGAAGCTTTCTTT
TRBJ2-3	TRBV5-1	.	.	CASSYIADTQYF	TGCGCCAGCAGCTACATTGCAGATACGCAGTATTTT
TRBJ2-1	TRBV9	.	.	CASSVGIADNEQFF	TGTGCCAGCAGCGTAGGGATAGCGGACAATGAGCAGTTCTTC
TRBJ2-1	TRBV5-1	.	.	CASSFGELYNEQFF	TGCGCCAGCAGCTTCGGGGAACTCTACAATGAGCAGTTCTTC
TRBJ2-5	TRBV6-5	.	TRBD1	CASSRPGQGGETQYF	TGTGCCAGCAGTAGGCCGGGACAGGGAGGAGAGACCCAGTACTTC
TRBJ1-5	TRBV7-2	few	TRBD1	CASSWTGSNQPQHF	TGTGCCAGCAGCTGGACAGGGAGCAATCAGCCCCAGCATTTT
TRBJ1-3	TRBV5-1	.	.	CASSLAGAGNTIYF	TGCGCCAGCAGCTTGGCAGGAGCTGGAAACACCATATATTTT
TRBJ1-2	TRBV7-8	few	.	CASSLVSSLGGGGYTF	TGTGCCAGCAGCTTAGTAAGTTCGCTGGGTGGCGGCGGCTACACCTTC
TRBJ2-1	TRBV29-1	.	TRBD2	CSVVVGRAEQFF	TGCAGCGTTGTTGTCGGGAGGGCCGAGCAGTTCTTC
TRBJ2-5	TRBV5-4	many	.	CASSPDPSPQETQYF	TGTGCCAGCAGCCCAGATCCGAGTCCTCAAGAGACCCAGTACTTC
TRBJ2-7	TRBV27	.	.	CASSLLRDSRHEQYF	TGTGCCAGCAGTTTACTCCGGGACTCTCGCCACGAGCAGTACTTC
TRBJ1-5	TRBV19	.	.	CASSSTENQPQHF	TGTGCCAGTAGTAGTACGGAAAATCAGCCCCAGCATTTT
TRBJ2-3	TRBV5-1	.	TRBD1	CASSPRRTGGTDTQYF	TGCGCCAGCAGCCCCCGAAGGACAGGGGGGACAGATACGCAGTATTTT
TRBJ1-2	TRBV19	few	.	CASTRGGIYGYTF	TGTGCCAGTACCCGAGGGGGTATCTATGGCTACACCTTC
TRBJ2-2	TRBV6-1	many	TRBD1	CASGDRLAGELFF	TGTGCCAGCGGGGACAGGCTTGCCGGGGAGCTGTTTTTT
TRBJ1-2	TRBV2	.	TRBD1	CASRMGQGDWGYTF	TGTGCCAGCAGGATGGGACAGGGGGATTGGGGCTACACCTTC
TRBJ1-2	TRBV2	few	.	CASRTARVDGYTF	TGTGCCAGCAGGACAGCCCGTGTTGATGGCTACACCTTC
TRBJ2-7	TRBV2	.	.	CASSGSGQFLTYEQYF	TGTGCCAGCAGTGGGTCCGGACAGTTCCTAACCTACGAGCAGTACTTC
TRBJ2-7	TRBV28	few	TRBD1	CATPYSGRDRDYEQYF	TGTGCCACACCATACTCTGGCCGGGACAGGGACTACGAGCAGTACTTC
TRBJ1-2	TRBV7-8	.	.	CASSHRTQGWGYTF	TGTGCCAGCAGCCACCGTACACAGGGCTGGGGCTACACCTTC
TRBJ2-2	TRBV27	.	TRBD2	CASSVIAGVGSGELFF	TGTGCCAGCAGTGTCATAGCGGGAGTCGGGTCCGGGGAGCTGTTTTTT
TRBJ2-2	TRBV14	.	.	CASSQEGLGYTGELFF	TGTGCCAGCAGCCAAGAGGGTCTGGGGTACACCGGGGAGCTGTTTTTT
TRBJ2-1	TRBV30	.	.	CAWSRTLALHNEQFF	TGTGCCTGGAGTAGAACGCTAGCGTTACACAATGAGCAGTTCTTC
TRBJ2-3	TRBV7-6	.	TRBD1	CASSLTGWAGSTDTQYF	TGTGCCAGCAGCTTGACAGGGTGGGCAGGAAGTACAGATACGCAGTATTTT
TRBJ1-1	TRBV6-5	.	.	CASSYRGGTEAFF	TGTGCCAGCAGTTATCGAGGTGGCACTGAAGCTTTCTTT
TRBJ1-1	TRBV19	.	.	CASSALGGAAFF	TGTGCCAGTAGTGCTTTAGGGGGGGCGGCTTTCTTT
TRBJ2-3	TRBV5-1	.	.	CASSLAGVSTDTQYF	TGCGCCAGCAGCTTGGCGGGGGTTAGCACAGATACGCAGTATTTT
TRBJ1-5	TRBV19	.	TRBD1	CASSGQGSNQPQHF	TGTGCCAGTAGCGGACAGGGCTCCAATCAGCCCCAGCATTTT
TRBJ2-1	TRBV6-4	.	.	CASSERGASSYNEQFF	TGTGCCAGCAGTGAGAGAGGGGCAAGCTCCTACAATGAGCAGTTCTTC
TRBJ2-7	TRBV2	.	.	CASSPRDRPYEQYF	TGTGCCAGCAGTCCCCGGGACCGGCCCTACGAGCAGTACTTC